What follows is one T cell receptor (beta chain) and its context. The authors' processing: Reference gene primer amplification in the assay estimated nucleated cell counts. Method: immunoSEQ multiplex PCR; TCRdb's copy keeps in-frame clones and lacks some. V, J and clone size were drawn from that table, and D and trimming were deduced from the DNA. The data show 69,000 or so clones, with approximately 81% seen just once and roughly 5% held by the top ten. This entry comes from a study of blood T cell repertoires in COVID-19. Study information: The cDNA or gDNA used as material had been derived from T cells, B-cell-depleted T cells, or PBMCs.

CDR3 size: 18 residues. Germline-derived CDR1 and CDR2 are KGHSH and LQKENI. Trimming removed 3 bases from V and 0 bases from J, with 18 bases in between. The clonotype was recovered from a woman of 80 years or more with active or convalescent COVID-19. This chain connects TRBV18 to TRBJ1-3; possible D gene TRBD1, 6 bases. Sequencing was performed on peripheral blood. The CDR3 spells CASSPTPDRFSSGNTIYF. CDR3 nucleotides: TGTGCCAGCTCACCGACGCCTGACAGGTTCTCCTCTGGAAACACCATATATTTT.